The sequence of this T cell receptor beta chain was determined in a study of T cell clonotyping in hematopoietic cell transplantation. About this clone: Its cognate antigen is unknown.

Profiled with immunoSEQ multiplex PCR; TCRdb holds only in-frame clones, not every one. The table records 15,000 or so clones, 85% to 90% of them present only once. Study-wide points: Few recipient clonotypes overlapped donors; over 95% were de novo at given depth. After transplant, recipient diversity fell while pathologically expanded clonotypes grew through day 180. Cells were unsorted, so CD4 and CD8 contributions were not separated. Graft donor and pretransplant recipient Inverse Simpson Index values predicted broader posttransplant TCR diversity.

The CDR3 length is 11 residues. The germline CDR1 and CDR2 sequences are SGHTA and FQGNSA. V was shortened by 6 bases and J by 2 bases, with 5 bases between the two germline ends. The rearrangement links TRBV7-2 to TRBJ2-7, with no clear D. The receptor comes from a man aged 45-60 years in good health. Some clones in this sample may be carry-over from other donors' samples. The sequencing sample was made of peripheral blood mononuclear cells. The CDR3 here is CASRDTYEQYF. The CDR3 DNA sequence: TGTGCCAGCAGGGATACCTACGAGCAGTACTTC.